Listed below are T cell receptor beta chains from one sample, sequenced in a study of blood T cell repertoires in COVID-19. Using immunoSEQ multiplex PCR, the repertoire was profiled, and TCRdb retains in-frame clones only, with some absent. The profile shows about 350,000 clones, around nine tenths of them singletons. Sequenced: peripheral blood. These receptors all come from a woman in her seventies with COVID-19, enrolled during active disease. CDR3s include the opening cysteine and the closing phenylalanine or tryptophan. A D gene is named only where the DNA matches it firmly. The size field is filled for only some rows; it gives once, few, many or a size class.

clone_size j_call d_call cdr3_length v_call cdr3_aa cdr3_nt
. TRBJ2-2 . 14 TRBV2 CASTGMVDTGELFF TGTGCCAGCACAGGGATGGTTGACACCGGGGAGCTGTTTTTT
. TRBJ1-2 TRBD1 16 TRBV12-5 CASGIGTGNINYGYTF TGTGCTAGTGGTATCGGGACAGGCAACATTAACTATGGCTACACCTTC
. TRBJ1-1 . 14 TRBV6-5 CASSPYNGNTEAFF TGTGCCAGCAGCCCATACAATGGGAACACTGAAGCTTTCTTT
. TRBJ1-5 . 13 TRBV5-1 CASSPNRNQPQHF TGCGCCAGCAGCCCTAACAGGAATCAGCCCCAGCATTTT
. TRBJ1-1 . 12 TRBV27 CASGHGLTEAFF TGTGCCAGCGGCCACGGGTTGACTGAAGCTTTCTTT
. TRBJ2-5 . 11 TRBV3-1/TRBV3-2 CASSYQETQYF TGTGCCAGCAGCTACCAGGAGACCCAGTACTTC
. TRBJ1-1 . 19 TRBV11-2 CASSLDQRGHRAIDTEAFF TGTGCCAGCAGCTTAGATCAGAGGGGTCACAGGGCCATTGACACTGAAGCTTTCTTT
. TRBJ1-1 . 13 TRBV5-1 CASSFGGRAEAFF TGCGCCAGCAGCTTCGGGGGTAGGGCTGAAGCTTTCTTT
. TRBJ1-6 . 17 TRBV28 CASSQFGGQRSNSPLHF TGTGCCTCCTCTCAGTTTGGAGGTCAGAGGTCTAATTCACCCCTCCACTTT
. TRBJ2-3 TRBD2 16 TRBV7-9 CASSLGLAGFTDTQYF TGTGCCAGCAGCTTAGGGTTAGCGGGGTTCACAGATACGCAGTATTTT
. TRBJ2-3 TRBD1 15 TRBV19 CASRWDRDSTDTQYF TGTGCCAGTAGGTGGGACAGAGATAGCACAGATACGCAGTATTTT
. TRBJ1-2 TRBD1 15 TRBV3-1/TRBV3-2 CASSPYGTVLYGYTF TGTGCCAGCAGCCCGTACGGGACAGTTCTATATGGCTACACCTTC
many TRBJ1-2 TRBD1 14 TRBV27 CASSPGTGDHGYTF TGTGCCAGCAGCCCCGGGACAGGGGATCATGGCTACACCTTC
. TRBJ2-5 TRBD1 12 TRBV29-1 CSVFRGPETQYF TGCAGCGTCTTCAGGGGGCCTGAGACCCAGTACTTC
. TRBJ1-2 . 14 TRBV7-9 CASSPPTYPYGYTF TGTGCCAGCAGCCCCCCCACCTACCCCTATGGCTACACCTTC
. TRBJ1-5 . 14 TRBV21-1 CASSETGDNQPQHF TGTGCCAGCAGCGAAACAGGGGACAATCAGCCCCAGCATTTT
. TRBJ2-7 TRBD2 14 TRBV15 CATSRLAESYEQYF TGTGCCACCAGCAGACTAGCGGAAAGCTACGAGCAGTACTTC
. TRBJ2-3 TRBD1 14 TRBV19 CATKLDRAADTQYF TGTGCCACCAAGCTCGACAGGGCTGCAGATACGCAGTATTTT
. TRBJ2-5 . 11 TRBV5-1 CATSTGETQYF TGCGCCACTTCAACGGGGGAGACCCAGTACTTC
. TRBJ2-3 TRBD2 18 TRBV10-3 CAISDSPGLAGGTDTQYF TGTGCCATCAGTGATTCCCCGGGACTAGCGGGGGGAACAGATACGCAGTATTTT
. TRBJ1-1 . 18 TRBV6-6 CASSPQTGRAGPNTEAFF TGTGCCAGCAGTCCGCAAACCGGGCGGGCAGGACCGAACACTGAAGCTTTCTTT
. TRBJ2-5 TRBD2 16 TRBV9 CASSVDLAGVGETQYF TGTGCCAGCAGCGTAGATTTAGCGGGGGTTGGGGAGACCCAGTACTTC
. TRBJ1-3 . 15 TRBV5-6 CASSLVGGAGNTIYF TGTGCCAGCAGCTTGGTTGGAGGGGCTGGAAACACCATATATTTT